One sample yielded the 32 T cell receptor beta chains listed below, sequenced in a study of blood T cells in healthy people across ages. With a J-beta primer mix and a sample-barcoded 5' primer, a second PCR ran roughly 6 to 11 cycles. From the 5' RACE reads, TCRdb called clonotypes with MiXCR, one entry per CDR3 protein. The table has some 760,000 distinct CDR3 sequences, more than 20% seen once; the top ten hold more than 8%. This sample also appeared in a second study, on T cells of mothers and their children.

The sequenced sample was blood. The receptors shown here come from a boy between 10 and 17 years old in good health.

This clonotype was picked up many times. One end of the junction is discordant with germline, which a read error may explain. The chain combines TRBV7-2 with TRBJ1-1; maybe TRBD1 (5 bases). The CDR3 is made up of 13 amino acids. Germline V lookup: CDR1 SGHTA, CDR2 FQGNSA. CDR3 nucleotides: TGTGCCAGCAGCCTCCGGGGGAACACTGAGGCTTTCTTT. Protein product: CASSLRGNTEAFF.

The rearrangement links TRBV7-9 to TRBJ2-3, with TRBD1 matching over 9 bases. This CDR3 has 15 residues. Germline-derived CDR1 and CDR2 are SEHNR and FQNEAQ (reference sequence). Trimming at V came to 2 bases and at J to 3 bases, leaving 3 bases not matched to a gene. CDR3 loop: CASSLTDRGTDTQYF. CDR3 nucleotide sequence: TGTGCCAGCAGCTTAACGGACAGGGGAACAGATACGCAGTATTTT.

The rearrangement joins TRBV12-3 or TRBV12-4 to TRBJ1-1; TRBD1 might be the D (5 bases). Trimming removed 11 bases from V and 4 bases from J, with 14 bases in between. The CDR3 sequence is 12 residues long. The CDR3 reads CADSSGGTEAFF. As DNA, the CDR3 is TGTGCCGATAGTTCGGGGGGCACTGAAGCTTTCTTT.

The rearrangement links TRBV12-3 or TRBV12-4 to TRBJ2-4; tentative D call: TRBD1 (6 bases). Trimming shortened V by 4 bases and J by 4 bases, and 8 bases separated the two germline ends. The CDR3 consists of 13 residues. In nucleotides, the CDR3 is TGTGCCAGCAGTTGGGACACAAAAAACATTCAGTACTTC. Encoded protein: CASSWDTKNIQYF.

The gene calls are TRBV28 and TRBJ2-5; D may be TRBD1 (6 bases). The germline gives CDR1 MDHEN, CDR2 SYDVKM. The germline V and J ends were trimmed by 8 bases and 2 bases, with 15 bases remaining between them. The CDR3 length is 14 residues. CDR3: CASLDRTLQETQYF. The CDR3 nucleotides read TGTGCCAGCCTAGACAGGACCTTACAAGAGACCCAGTACTTC.

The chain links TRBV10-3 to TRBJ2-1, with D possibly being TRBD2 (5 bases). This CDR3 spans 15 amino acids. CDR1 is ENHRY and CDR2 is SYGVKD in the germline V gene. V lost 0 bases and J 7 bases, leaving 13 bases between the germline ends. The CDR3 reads CAISESRAPGNEQFF. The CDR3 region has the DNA TGTGCCATCAGTGAGTCGAGGGCGCCGGGAAATGAGCAGTTCTTC.

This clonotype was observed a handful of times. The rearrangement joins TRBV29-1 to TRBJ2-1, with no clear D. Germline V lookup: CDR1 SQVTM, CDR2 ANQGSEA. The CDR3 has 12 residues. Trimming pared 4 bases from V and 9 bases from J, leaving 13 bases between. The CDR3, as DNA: TGCAGCGTTGTGGGTAGCCTCGTTGAGCAGTTCTTC. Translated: CSVVGSLVEQFF.

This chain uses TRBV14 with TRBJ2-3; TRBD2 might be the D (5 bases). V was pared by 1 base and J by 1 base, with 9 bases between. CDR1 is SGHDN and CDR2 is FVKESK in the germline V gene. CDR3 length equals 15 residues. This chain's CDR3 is CASSQGVSGTDTQYF. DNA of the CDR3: TGTGCCAGCAGCCAAGGCGTTAGCGGCACAGATACGCAGTATTTT.

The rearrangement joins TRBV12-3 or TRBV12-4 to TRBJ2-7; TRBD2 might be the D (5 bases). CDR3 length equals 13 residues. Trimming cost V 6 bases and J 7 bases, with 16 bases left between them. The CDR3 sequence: CASSRRVTGEQYF. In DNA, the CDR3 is TGTGCCAGCAGCCGTAGGGTAACGGGGGAGCAGTACTTC.

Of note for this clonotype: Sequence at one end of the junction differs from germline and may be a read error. The CDR3 is CAGSFLVGETQYF. The CDR3 DNA is TGTGCCGGCAGCTTTCTAGTGGGAGAGACCCAGTACTTC. The V gene is TRBV7-3, the J gene TRBJ2-5; D unresolved. Germline lookup yields CDR1 SGHTA and CDR2 FQGTGA. The CDR3 sequence is 13 residues long.

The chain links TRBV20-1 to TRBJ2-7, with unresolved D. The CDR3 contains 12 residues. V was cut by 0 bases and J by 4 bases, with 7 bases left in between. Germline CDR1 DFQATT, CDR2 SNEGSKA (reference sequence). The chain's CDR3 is CSARDEKYEQYF. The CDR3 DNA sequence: TGCAGTGCTAGAGATGAGAAATACGAGCAGTACTTC.

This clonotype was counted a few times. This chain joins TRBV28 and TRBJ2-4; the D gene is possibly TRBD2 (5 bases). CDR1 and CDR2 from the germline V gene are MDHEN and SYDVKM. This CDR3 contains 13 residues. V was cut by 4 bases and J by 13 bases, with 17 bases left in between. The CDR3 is CASSSPRSLAQYF. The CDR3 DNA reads TGTGCCAGCAGTTCGCCCCGGAGCCTAGCCCAGTACTTC. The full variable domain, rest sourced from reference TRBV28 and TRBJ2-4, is DVKVTQSSRYLVKRTGEKVFLECVQDMDHENMFWYRQDPGLGLRLIYFSYDVKMKEKGDIPEGYSVSREKKERFSLILESASTNQTSMYLCASSSPRSLAQYFGAGTRLSVL.

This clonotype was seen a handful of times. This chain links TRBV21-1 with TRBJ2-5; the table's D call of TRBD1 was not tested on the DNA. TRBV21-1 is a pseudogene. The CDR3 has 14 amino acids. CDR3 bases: TGTGCCAACCTCCGGGACAGGGGAGCGGAGACCCAGTACTTC. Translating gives CANLRDRGAETQYF.

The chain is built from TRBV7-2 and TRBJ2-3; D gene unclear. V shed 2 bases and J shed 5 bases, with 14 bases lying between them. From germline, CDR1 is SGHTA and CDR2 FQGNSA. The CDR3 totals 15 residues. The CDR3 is CASSLPGWTLDTQYF. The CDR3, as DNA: TGTGCCAGCAGCTTACCGGGCTGGACCCTAGATACGCAGTATTTT.

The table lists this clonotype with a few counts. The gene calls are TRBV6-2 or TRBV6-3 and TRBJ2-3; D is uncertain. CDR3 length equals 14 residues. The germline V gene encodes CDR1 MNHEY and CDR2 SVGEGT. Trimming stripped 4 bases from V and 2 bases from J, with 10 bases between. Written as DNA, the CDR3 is TGTGCCAGCAGTTCCGGCAGAGTCACAGATACGCAGTATTTT. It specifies CASSSGRVTDTQYF.

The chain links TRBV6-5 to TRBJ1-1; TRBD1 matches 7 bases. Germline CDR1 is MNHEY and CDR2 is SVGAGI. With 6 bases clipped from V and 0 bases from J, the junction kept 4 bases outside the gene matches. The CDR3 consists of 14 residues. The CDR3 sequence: CASRRDSMNTEAFF. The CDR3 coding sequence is TGTGCCAGCAGGCGGGACAGTATGAACACTGAAGCTTTCTTT.

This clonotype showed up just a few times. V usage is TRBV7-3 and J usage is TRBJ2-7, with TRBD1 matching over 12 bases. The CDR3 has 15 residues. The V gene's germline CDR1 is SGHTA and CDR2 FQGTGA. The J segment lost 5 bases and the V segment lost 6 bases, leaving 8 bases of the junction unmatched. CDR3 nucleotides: TGTGCCAGCAGGCTTTCCGGGACAGGGGGCCACGAGCAGTACTTC. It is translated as CASRLSGTGGHEQYF. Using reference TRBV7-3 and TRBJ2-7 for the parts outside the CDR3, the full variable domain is GAGVSQTPSNKVTEKGKYVELRCDPISGHTALYWYRQSLGQGPEFLIYFQGTGAADDSGLPNDRFFAVRPEGSVSTLKIQRTERGDSAVYLCASRLSGTGGHEQYFGPGTRLTVT.

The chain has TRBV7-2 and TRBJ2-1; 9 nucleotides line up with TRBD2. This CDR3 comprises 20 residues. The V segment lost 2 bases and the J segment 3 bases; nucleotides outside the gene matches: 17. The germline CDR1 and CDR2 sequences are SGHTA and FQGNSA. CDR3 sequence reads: CASSLLQRGASGTLYNEQFF. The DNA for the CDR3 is TGTGCCAGCAGCTTACTACAGCGGGGGGCCTCGGGGACACTCTACAATGAGCAGTTCTTC.

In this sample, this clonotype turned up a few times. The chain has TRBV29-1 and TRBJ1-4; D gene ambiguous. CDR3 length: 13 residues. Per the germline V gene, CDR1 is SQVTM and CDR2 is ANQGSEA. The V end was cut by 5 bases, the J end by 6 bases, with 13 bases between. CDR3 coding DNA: TGCAGCGTTTCCGCAGCGCCCGATGAAAAACTGTTTTTT. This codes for CSVSAAPDEKLFF.

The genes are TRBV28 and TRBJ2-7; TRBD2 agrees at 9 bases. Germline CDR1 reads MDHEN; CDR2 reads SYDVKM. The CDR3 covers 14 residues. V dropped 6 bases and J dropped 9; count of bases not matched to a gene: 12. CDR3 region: CASSESSGIPPQYF. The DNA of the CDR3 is TGTGCCAGCAGCGAATCTAGCGGGATCCCCCCGCAGTACTTC.

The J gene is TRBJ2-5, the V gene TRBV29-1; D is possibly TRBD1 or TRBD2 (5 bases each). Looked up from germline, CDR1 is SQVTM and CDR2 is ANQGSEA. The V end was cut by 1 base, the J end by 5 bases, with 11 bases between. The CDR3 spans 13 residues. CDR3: CSVEGGPRETQYF. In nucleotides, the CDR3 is TGCAGCGTTGAAGGGGGACCAAGGGAGACCCAGTACTTC. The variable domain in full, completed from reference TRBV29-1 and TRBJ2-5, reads SAVISQKPSRDICQRGTSLTIQCQVDSQVTMMFWYRQQPGQSLTLIATANQGSEATYESGFVIDKFPISRPNLTFSTLTVSNMSPEDSSIYLCSVEGGPRETQYFGPGTRLLVL.

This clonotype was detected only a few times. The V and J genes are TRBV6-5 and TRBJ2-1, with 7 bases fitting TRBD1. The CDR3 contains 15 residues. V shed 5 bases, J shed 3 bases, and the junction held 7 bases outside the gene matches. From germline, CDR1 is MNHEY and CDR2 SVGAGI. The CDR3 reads CASSLFGTVYNEQFF. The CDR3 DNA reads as TGTGCCAGCAGTCTCTTTGGGACAGTCTACAATGAGCAGTTCTTC.

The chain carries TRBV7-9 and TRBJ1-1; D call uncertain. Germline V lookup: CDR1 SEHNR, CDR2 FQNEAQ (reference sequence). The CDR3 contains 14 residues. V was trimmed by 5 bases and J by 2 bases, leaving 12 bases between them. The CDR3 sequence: CASSLRRENTEAFF. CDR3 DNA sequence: TGTGCCAGCAGCCTTCGACGGGAAAACACTGAAGCTTTCTTT.

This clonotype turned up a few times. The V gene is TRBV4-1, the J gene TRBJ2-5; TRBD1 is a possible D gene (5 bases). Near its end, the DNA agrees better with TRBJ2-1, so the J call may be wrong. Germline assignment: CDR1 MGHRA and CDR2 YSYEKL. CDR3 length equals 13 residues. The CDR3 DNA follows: TGCGCCAGCAGCCAGGACAACCACAATGAGCAGTTCTTC. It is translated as CASSQDNHNEQFF.

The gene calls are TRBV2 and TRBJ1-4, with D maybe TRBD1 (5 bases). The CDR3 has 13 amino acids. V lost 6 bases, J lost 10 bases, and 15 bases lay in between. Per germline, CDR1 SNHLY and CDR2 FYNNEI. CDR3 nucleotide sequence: TGTGCCAGCAGCGAAAGGCCCCAGGGAAAACTGTTTTTT. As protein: CASSERPQGKLFF. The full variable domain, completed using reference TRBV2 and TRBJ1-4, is EPEVTQTPSHQVTQMGQEVILRCVPISNHLYFYWYRQILGQKVEFLVSFYNNEISEKSEIFDDQFSVERPDGSNFTLKIRSTKLEDSAMYFCASSERPQGKLFFGSGTQLSVL.

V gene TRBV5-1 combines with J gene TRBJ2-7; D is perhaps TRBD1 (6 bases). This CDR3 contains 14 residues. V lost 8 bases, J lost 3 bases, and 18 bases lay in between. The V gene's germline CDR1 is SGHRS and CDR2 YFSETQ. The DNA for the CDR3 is TGCGCCAGTAGATCTGGACAGAAGAGCTACGAGCAGTACTTC. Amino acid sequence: CASRSGQKSYEQYF. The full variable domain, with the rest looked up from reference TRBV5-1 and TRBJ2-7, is KAGVTQTPRYLIKTRGQQVTLSCSPISGHRSVSWYQQTPGQGLQFLFEYFSETQRNKGNFPGRFSGRQFSNSRSEMNVSTLELGDSALYLCASRSGQKSYEQYFGPGTRLTVT.

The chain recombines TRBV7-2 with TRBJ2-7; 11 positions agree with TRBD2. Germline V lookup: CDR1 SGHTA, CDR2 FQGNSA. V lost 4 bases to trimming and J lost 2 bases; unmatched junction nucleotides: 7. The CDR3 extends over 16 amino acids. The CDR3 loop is CASSSSRLAGTYEQYF. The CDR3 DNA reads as TGTGCCAGCAGCTCTTCGAGACTAGCGGGAACCTACGAGCAGTACTTC.

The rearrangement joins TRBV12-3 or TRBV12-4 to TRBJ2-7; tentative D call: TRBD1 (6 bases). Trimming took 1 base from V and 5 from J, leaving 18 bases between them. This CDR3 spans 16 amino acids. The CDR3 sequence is CASSLGGQGRRHEQYF. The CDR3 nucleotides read TGTGCCAGCAGTTTAGGGGGACAAGGACGGAGGCACGAGCAGTACTTC.

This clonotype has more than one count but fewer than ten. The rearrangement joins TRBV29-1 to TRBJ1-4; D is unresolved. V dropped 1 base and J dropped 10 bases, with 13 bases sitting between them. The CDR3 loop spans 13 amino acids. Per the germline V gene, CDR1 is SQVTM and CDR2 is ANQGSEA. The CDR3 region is CSVEAGRDGKLFF. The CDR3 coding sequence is TGCAGCGTTGAAGCAGGAAGAGATGGAAAACTGTTTTTT.

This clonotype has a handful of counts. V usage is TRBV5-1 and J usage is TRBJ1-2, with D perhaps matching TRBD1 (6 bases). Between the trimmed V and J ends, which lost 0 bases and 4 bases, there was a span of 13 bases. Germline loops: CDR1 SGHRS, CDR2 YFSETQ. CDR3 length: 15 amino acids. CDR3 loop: CASSLASGGAYGYTF. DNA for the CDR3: TGCGCCAGCAGCTTGGCAAGCGGGGGCGCCTATGGCTACACCTTC.

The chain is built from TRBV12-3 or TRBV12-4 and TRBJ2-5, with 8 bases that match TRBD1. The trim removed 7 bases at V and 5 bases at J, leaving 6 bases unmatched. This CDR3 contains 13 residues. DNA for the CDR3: TGTGCCAGCATTCAGACAGGGGTGGAGACCCAGTACTTC. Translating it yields CASIQTGVETQYF.

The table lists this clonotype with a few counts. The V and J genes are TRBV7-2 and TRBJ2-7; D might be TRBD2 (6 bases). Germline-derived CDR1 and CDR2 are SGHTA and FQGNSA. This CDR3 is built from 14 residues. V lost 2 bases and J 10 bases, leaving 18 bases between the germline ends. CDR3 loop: CASSLSLGLTEQYF. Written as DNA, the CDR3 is TGTGCCAGCAGCTTATCATTGGGACTGACCGAACAGTACTTC. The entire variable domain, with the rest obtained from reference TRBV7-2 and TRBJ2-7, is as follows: GAGVSQSPSNKVTEKGKDVELRCDPISGHTALYWYRQSLGQGLEFLIYFQGNSAPDKSGLPSDRFSAERTGGSVSTLTIQRTQQEDSAVYLCASSLSLGLTEQYFGPGTRLTVT.